Here is one TCR beta chain with its context. Antigen specificity is unknown. These data belong to a study of cytomegalovirus exposure and HLA in healthy donors. General study findings and limits: It was only CMV serostatus that was available as immune exposure information. What a later analysis reportedly showed was that an Asian-associated ancestry cluster had fewer N-insertions than the approximately 670-donor mean. HLA allele associations emerged for fewer than 20,000 TCR beta sequences in a later analysis, at 0.05 false discovery rate.

This CDR3 has 12 amino acids. From germline, CDR1 is SGDLS and CDR2 YYNGEE. Trimming took 0 bases from V and 5 from J, leaving 5 bases between them. Use of 60 Vbeta and 13 Jbeta primers characterized the PCR. Here immunoSEQ multiplex PCR was the method, and the copy in TCRdb shows in-frame clones only, minus some. The table shows under 90,000 clones, with 70% occurring only once. The sequence was obtained from a woman aged 45-59 years in good health and CMV-seropositive. The J gene is TRBJ1-1, the V gene TRBV9; D remains unclear. The specimen sequenced was PBMCs. In DNA form, the CDR3 reads TGTGCCAGCAGCGTAGGAGGAACTGAAGCTTTCTTT. It translates to CASSVGGTEAFF.